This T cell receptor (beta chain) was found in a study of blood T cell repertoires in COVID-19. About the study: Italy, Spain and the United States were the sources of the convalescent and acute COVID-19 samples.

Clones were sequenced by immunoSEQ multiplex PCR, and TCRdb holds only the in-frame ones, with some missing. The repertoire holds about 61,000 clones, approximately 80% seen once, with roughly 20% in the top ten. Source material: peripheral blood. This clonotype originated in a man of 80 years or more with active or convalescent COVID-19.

CDR3 protein: CASSLAAGGQDTQYF. The CDR3 DNA follows: TGTGCCAGCAGCTTAGCAGCGGGGGGGCAAGATACGCAGTATTTT. The V gene is TRBV7-8, the J gene TRBJ2-3; TRBD2 matches 10 bases. V dropped 0 bases and J dropped 5; count of bases not matched to a gene: 2. The CDR3 spans 15 residues. Germline V CDR1 and CDR2: SGHVS, FQNEAQ.